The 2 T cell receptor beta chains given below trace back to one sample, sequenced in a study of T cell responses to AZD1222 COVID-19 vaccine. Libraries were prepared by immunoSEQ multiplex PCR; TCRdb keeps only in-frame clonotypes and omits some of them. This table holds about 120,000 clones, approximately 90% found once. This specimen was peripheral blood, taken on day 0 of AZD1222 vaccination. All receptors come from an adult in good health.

Here the CDR3 reads CASSVGSSYEQYF. CDR3 sequence (DNA): TGTGCCAGCAGCGTCGGCAGCTCCTACGAGCAGTACTTC. V and J are TRBV9 and TRBJ2-7; D unresolved. Germline CDR1 reads SGDLS; CDR2 reads YYNGEE. CDR3 size: 13 residues. V lost 2 bases to trimming and J lost 0 bases, with 6 bases between them. The variable domain in full, with the rest retrieved from reference TRBV9 and TRBJ2-7, is DSGVTQTPKHLITATGQRVTLRCSPRSGDLSVYWYQQSLDQGLQFLIQYYNGEERAKGNILERFSAQQFPDLHSELNLSSLELGDSALYFCASSVGSSYEQYFGPGTRLTVT.

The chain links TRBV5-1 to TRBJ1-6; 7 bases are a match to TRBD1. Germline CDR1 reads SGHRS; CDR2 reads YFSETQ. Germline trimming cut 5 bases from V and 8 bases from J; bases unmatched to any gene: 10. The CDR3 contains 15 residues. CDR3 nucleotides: TGCGCCAGCAGACAAGGGACAGAGGCTGATTCACCCCTCCACTTT. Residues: CASRQGTEADSPLHF.